One T cell receptor (beta chain) is described in this entry. What antigen it recognizes has not been identified. Base qualities were left out, and no much larger clone turns up one base away. These data come from a study of preoperative IRX-2 immunotherapy in early breast cancer (dated by TCRdb to about 2019). The method behind the library was the immunoSEQ multiplex PCR assay. Not all clones reach the TCRdb copy of this immuneACCESS table, which keeps in-frame sequences only. Checked studies attribute under half of the gap to unresolved V genes and leave the rest unexplained. For this sample there are about 23,000 clones; roughly 95% appear just once. Of the sample, 15% to 20% is held by the ten largest clones. In the paper's terms, the treatment or condition label means: preoperative locoregional IRX-2 cytokine immunotherapy. The samples were obtained from a phase Ib study that tested preoperative, locoregional IRX-2 cytokine immunotherapy designed to prime immune responses. Patients with early-stage breast cancer who were given IRX-2 before surgery served as donors.

There are 15 amino acids in the CDR3, from cysteine to phenylalanine inclusive. Of all the DNA, just the CDR3 is kept, 45 bases in frame from base 1. The V end loses 0 bases and the J end loses 5 bases, and a stretch of 12 bases separates them. CDR1 is given as SGHRS and CDR2 as YFSETQ, both from the germline V gene. Here the chain combines TRBV5-1 and TRBJ2-1, with the D gene call left open. The receptor was isolated from a human donor with breast cancer. This material consisted of tumor tissue, taken after IRX-2 immunotherapy. The nucleotide sequence reads as follows: TGCGCCAGCAGCTTGGTACCCTCAGATAACAATGAGCAGTTCTTC. Protein translation: CASSLVPSDNNEQFF.